The entry below describes one T cell receptor beta chain. The germline V gene has CDR1 SGHRS and CDR2 YFSETQ. V shed 1 base and J shed 2 bases, with 10 bases lying between them. The CDR3 runs 16 residues. Source study methods: Nucleated cell number was recorded as an estimate derived from reference gene primer amplification. Sequencing was performed with immunoSEQ multiplex PCR; in TCRdb, only in-frame clones are kept and a portion is missing. The DNA was the basis for D and trimming; V, J and clone size are from that table. The sample consists of about 80,000 clones, around 80% of them appearing once. These data belong to a study of blood T cell repertoires in COVID-19. Study-level background: Samples came from the United States, Italy and Spain, spanning acute and convalescent COVID-19. In each case, the material was cDNA or gDNA derived from T cells, B-cell-depleted T cells, or PBMCs.

What was sequenced was peripheral blood. The J gene is TRBJ1-6, the V gene TRBV5-1; D is perhaps TRBD1 (6 bases). This receptor was taken from a human donor in a cohort sampled during active COVID-19. This CDR3 reads CASSLTQGTYNSPLHF. The CDR3 coding sequence is TGCGCCAGCAGCTTGACCCAGGGGACCTATAATTCACCCCTCCACTTT.